This is a list of T cell receptor beta chains from one sample in a study of T cells in Graves' hyperthyroidism and ophthalmopathy. TCRdb called the multiplex PCR reads again in MiXCR, with one record for every CDR3 protein. The data hold about 270,000 distinct CDR3 sequences, with roughly 15% observed a single time. Sequencing used blood. Source of these receptors: a woman in her forties or fifties with Graves' hyperthyroidism that later progressed to Graves' ophthalmopathy. Both conserved end residues are part of each CDR3. D genes are given only for firm matches. Clone size is shown for a subset of rows, as once, few, many or a class of expanded clone.

j_call,v_call,clone_size,cdr3_length,d_call,cdr3_nt,cdr3_aa
TRBJ2-5,TRBV30,many,15,TRBD2,TGTGCCTGGAGTGTAGGCGGGAGTGGGAAAGAGACCCAGTACTTC,CAWSVGGSGKETQYF
TRBJ2-7,TRBV20-1,many,13,-,TGCAGTGCTAGGGGTTCAGGAGGGGGAAAGCAGTACTTC,CSARGSGGGKQYF
TRBJ2-3,TRBV30,-,12,TRBD2,TGTGCCTGGAGCACCGGGGGGGATACGCAGTATTTT,CAWSTGGDTQYF
TRBJ2-1,TRBV19,-,16,TRBD2,TGTGCCAGTAGTATCGGATCTAGCGGAGGCTACAATGAGCAGTTCTTC,CASSIGSSGGYNEQFF
TRBJ2-3,TRBV27,many,19,TRBD2,TGTGCCAGCAGTTTTAAGGGACTAGCGGGCCTGGATGTAACAGATACGCAGTATTTT,CASSFKGLAGLDVTDTQYF
TRBJ1-4,TRBV27,many,15,-,TGTGCCAGCAGCCCCTACCGGGGCCTCGGGGAAAAACTGTTTTTT,CASSPYRGLGEKLFF
TRBJ2-5,TRBV4-1,-,16,TRBD1,TGCGCCAGCAGCCAAGTAGAGGACAGGGGATTGGAGACCCAGTACTTC,CASSQVEDRGLETQYF
TRBJ2-5,TRBV29-1,many,12,TRBD2,TGCAGCGTAATAGCGGGAGGGGAGACCCAGTACTTC,CSVIAGGETQYF
TRBJ1-5,TRBV20-1,few,16,TRBD1,TGCAGTGCTCCAGGACAGGGCTGGGGTGGCAATCAGCCCCAGCATTTT,CSAPGQGWGGNQPQHF
TRBJ1-1,TRBV6-1,-,13,TRBD1,TGTGCCAGCAGTGAAGCTAGGGGGCGCAGGGCTTTCTTT,CASSEARGRRAFF
TRBJ1-2,TRBV20-1,once,17,-,TGCAGTGCTAGAGAGGATGGCAGGGGAAAATCTAACTATGGCTACACCTTC,CSAREDGRGKSNYGYTF
TRBJ1-4,TRBV6-1,many,15,-,TGTGCCAGCAGTGAGAGGGAAGGGACTAATGAAAAACTGTTTTTT,CASSEREGTNEKLFF
TRBJ1-3,TRBV7-2,few,15,-,TGTGCCAGCAGCTTAGCGGCGGCAGGGTGGAACACCATATATTTT,CASSLAAAGWNTIYF
TRBJ1-1,TRBV7-2,many,15,TRBD1,TGTGCCAGCAGCGCACAGTCGGGACAGGGCAGAAGCGCTTTCTTT,CASSAQSGQGRSAFF
TRBJ1-2,TRBV20-1,-,13,-,TGCAGTGCTAGAGATGAAGGGTCTGATGGCTACACCTTC,CSARDEGSDGYTF
TRBJ1-2,TRBV12-3/TRBV12-4,many,13,-,TGTGCCAGCAGTCCCCAGGGTTCCTATGGCTACACCTTC,CASSPQGSYGYTF
TRBJ2-3,TRBV3-1,many,16,TRBD2,TGTGCCAGCAGCCAAGAATTGGGACTAGCAGCAGATACGCAGTATTTT,CASSQELGLAADTQYF
TRBJ1-1,TRBV5-1,many,14,-,TGCGCCAGCAGCTTGGCGGGGCGGTACACTGAAGCTTTCTTT,CASSLAGRYTEAFF
TRBJ1-2,TRBV27,many,15,TRBD1,TGTGCCAGCAGTCCAGACAGGGGCGCCGCATCGGGCTACACCTTC,CASSPDRGAASGYTF
TRBJ2-1,TRBV9,few,14,TRBD2,TGTGCCAGCAGCGTGGGGGGACTAGCGGGGGGGCAGTTCTTC,CASSVGGLAGGQFF
TRBJ1-3,TRBV11-2,few,15,TRBD1,TGTGCCAGCAGCTTAGTGACAGGGGGTGGAAACACCATATATTTT,CASSLVTGGGNTIYF
TRBJ1-2,TRBV3-1,many,13,-,TGTGCCAGCAGCCAAGCGGTCGGGGATGGCTACACCTTC,CASSQAVGDGYTF
TRBJ2-5,TRBV19,many,11,TRBD1,TGTGCCGGTGACAGGGAAGAGACCCAGTACTTC,CAGDREETQYF
TRBJ1-5,TRBV20-1,many,17,TRBD1,TGCAGTGCTAGCCGGGTAATAGACAGGGGGAGCAATCAGCCCCAGCATTTT,CSASRVIDRGSNQPQHF
TRBJ2-4,TRBV4-1,many,15,TRBD2,TGCGCCAGCAGCCAAGATCTTGGACTAGCAAACACTCAGTACTTC,CASSQDLGLANTQYF
TRBJ1-1,TRBV18,many,14,-,TGTGCCAGCTCACCACGGGTCCCTACCACTGAAGCTTTCTTT,CASSPRVPTTEAFF
TRBJ1-5,TRBV18,many,14,-,TGTGCCAGCTCATTCCGACAGGTGGAACAGCCCCAGCATTTT,CASSFRQVEQPQHF
TRBJ2-1,TRBV7-2,many,15,-,TGTGCCAGCAGCCCCGTATGGGGCCCATACAATGAGCAGTTCTTC,CASSPVWGPYNEQFF
TRBJ1-1,TRBV12-3/TRBV12-4,many,13,TRBD1,TGTGCCAGCTCCAGACAGGGGTACACTGAAGCTTTCTTT,CASSRQGYTEAFF
TRBJ2-7,TRBV7-2,many,13,-,TGTGCCAGCAGCCGGACACCACTCTACGAGCAGTACTTC,CASSRTPLYEQYF
TRBJ1-6,TRBV29-1,few,13,-,TGCAGCATAAGAGGGACACCTAATTCACCCCTCCACTTT,CSIRGTPNSPLHF
TRBJ2-7,TRBV9,few,14,TRBD2,TGTGCCAGCAGCCTCACTAGCGGGAGCGACGAGCAGTACTTC,CASSLTSGSDEQYF
TRBJ1-1,TRBV2,many,13,-,TGTGCCAGCAGAGGACAGTTTTACACTGAAGCTTTCTTT,CASRGQFYTEAFF
TRBJ2-7,TRBV10-2,-,15,-,TGCGCCAGCAGTGATTCCCGGAGTTCCTCCTACGAGCAGTACTTC,CASSDSRSSSYEQYF
TRBJ1-3,TRBV12-3/TRBV12-4,-,15,-,TGTGCCAGCAGTTCGCCAGGTAGCTCTGGAAACACCATATATTTT,CASSSPGSSGNTIYF
TRBJ1-5,TRBV9,few,15,-,TGTGCCAGCAGCGTAGGCCAGGGAATTAATCAGCCCCAGCATTTT,CASSVGQGINQPQHF
TRBJ2-7,TRBV7-9,few,12,-,TGTGCCAGCGGCCGGGATGCCTACGAGCAGTACTTC,CASGRDAYEQYF
TRBJ2-7,TRBV7-9,many,16,-,TGTGCCAGCAGCTCGCCGGGGGCGGGCAACTCCTACGAGCAGTACTTC,CASSSPGAGNSYEQYF
TRBJ1-1,TRBV29-1,many,14,-,TGCAGCGTTATAGGACAGTCCATGAACACTGAAGCTTTCTTT,CSVIGQSMNTEAFF
TRBJ2-1,TRBV7-2,many,16,-,TGTGCCAGCAGTCTTTTGACAGGCACCTCCTACAATGAGCAGTTCTTC,CASSLLTGTSYNEQFF
TRBJ2-6,TRBV29-1,many,13,-,TGCAGCGCAAGGTTGCCTGGGGCCAACGTCCTGACTTTC,CSARLPGANVLTF
TRBJ2-6,TRBV7-9,few,19,TRBD1,TGTGCCAGCAGCTTGTACTACCTGGGACAGGTCTCTGGGGCCAACGTCCTGACTTTC,CASSLYYLGQVSGANVLTF
TRBJ1-1,TRBV6-1,many,15,-,TGTGCCAGCAGTGTGAGGGCCTACGAGGTCACTGAAGCTTTCTTT,CASSVRAYEVTEAFF